The present T cell receptor beta chain was sequenced within a study of CD8 T cells in Susac syndrome. TEMRA cells were FACS-enriched, unlike CD8+ and CD4+ T cells, which were negatively isolated. V lost 8 bases and J 1 base, leaving 9 bases between the germline ends. Germline CDR1 SQVTM, CDR2 ANQGSEA. The CDR3 has 11 residues. With random hexamers, reverse transcription was performed on roughly 0.5 to 1 ug of RNA. TCRdb ran MiXCR on the immunoSEQ multiplex PCR reads and lists one entry per CDR3 protein. The sample yields some 190,000 distinct CDR3 sequences, 90% to 97% seen once. The TCR was taken from a human donor with multiple sclerosis. The chain joins TRBV29-1 to TRBJ2-7, with D uncertain. Sequencing used CD4+ T cells from PBMCs. The CDR3 coding sequence is TGCAGCATCCGGTGGTCCTACGAGCAGTACTTC. It encodes CSIRWSYEQYF.